Listed below are T cell receptor beta chains from one sample, sequenced in a study of radiation and T cells in renal cell carcinoma. Sequenced by immunoSEQ multiplex PCR; TCRdb stores in-frame clones only, minus some. The sample has 95,000 or so clones, around nine tenths seen once. Source: blood, taken from a patient whose treatment included radiotherapy and nephrectomy. The source is a man aged 45 to 65 with renal cell carcinoma. CDR3s include the opening cysteine and the closing phenylalanine or tryptophan. A D gene is named only where the DNA matches it firmly. Only part of the rows carry a size: once, few, many, or a class if the clone is expanded.

TRBV2	TRBD1	TRBJ1-5	15	NA	CASSELQGAMGPQHF	TGTGCCAGCAGTGAGTTGCAGGGGGCTATGGGGCCCCAGCATTTT
TRBV9	TRBD2	TRBJ2-3	17	NA	CASSDPPASGSTDTQYF	TGTGCCAGCAGCGATCCCCCTGCTAGCGGAAGCACAGATACGCAGTATTTT
TRBV9	TRBD2	TRBJ2-5	16	NA	CASSVGIAGFRETQYF	TGTGCCAGCAGCGTAGGGATAGCGGGGTTTCGGGAGACCCAGTACTTC
TRBV9	TRBD2	TRBJ2-5	17	NA	CASSVTPLAGSQETQYF	TGTGCCAGCAGCGTAACCCCCTTAGCGGGGTCACAAGAGACCCAGTACTTC
TRBV6-6	NA	TRBJ1-1	13	once	CASSYSSNTEAFF	TGTGCCAGCAGTTACTCATCGAACACTGAAGCTTTCTTT
TRBV7-2	NA	TRBJ2-3	13	NA	CASSSSQTRTQYF	TGTGCCAGCAGCTCATCTCAGACGCGTACGCAGTATTTT
TRBV4-2	TRBD1	TRBJ2-7	15	NA	CASSQESQGAAEQYF	TGTGCCAGCAGCCAAGAGTCCCAGGGGGCAGCTGAGCAGTACTTC
TRBV2	NA	TRBJ2-3	12	NA	CASSATKDTQYF	TGTGCCAGCAGTGCTACTAAAGATACGCAGTATTTT
TRBV10-3	NA	TRBJ2-7	16	NA	CAISDQQGLNSYEQYF	TGTGCCATCAGCGACCAACAGGGCTTAAACTCCTACGAGCAGTACTTC
TRBV10-3	NA	TRBJ1-2	16	NA	CAISESTGAVLGGYTF	TGTGCCATCAGTGAGTCGACGGGGGCCGTCTTGGGTGGCTACACCTTC
TRBV7-9	NA	TRBJ2-2	16	once	CASSLTQGHLTGELFF	TGTGCCAGCAGCTTAACGCAGGGACATCTCACCGGGGAGCTGTTTTTT
TRBV18	NA	TRBJ1-1	13	NA	CASSPRQGTEAFF	TGTGCCAGCTCACCCCGCCAGGGCACTGAAGCTTTCTTT
TRBV7-6	NA	TRBJ1-1	13	NA	CASSLQESTEAFF	TGTGCCAGCAGCTTACAGGAGTCCACTGAAGCTTTCTTT
TRBV7-8	NA	TRBJ1-4	12	NA	CASSLEVGRLFF	TGTGCCAGCAGCTTAGAGGTGGGGAGACTGTTTTTT
TRBV4-1	TRBD2	TRBJ2-3	16	NA	CASSDGTSGVADTQYF	TGCGCCAGCAGCGACGGGACTAGCGGGGTCGCAGATACGCAGTATTTT
TRBV29-1	NA	TRBJ1-2	12	NA	CSGRGGEDGYTF	TGCAGCGGGAGAGGGGGGGAAGATGGCTACACCTTC
TRBV7-9	NA	TRBJ1-1	13	NA	CASRGRENTEAFF	TGTGCCAGCAGAGGCAGGGAGAACACTGAAGCTTTCTTT
TRBV7-9	TRBD2	TRBJ2-5	15	NA	CASSRNSGEGETQYF	TGTGCCAGCAGCCGAAATAGCGGGGAGGGGGAGACCCAGTACTTC
TRBV11-2	NA	TRBJ2-4	14	NA	CASSSRLAKNIQYF	TGTGCCAGCAGCTCCCGGCTAGCCAAAAACATTCAGTACTTC
TRBV5-6	NA	TRBJ2-7	14	NA	CASSLVRVAYEQYF	TGTGCCAGCAGCTTGGTCAGGGTCGCCTACGAGCAGTACTTC